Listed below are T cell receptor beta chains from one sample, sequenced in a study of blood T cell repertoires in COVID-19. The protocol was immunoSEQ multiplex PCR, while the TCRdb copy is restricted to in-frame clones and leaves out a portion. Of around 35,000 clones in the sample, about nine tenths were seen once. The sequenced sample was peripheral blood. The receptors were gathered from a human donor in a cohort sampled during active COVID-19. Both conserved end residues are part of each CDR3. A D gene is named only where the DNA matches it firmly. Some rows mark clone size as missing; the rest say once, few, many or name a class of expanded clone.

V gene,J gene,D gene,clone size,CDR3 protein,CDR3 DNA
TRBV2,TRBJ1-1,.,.,CASSEANEAFF,TGTGCCAGCAGTGAAGCCAATGAAGCTTTCTTT
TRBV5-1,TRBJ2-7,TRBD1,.,CASSYPGQGAYEQYF,TGCGCCAGCAGCTATCCGGGACAGGGGGCTTACGAGCAGTACTTC
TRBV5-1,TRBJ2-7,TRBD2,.,CASSPGLAGVGEQYF,TGCGCCAGCAGCCCGGGACTAGCGGGAGTAGGAGAGCAGTACTTC
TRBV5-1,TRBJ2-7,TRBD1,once,CASSLDRGPSYEQYF,TGCGCCAGCAGCTTGGACAGGGGTCCTTCCTACGAGCAGTACTTC
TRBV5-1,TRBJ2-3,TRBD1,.,CASSTQPGQGILDTQYF,TGCGCCAGCAGCACACAACCGGGACAGGGGATTTTGGATACGCAGTATTTT
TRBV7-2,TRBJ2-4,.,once,CASSLGPGNIQYF,TGTGCCAGCAGCTTAGGGCCGGGAAACATTCAGTACTTC
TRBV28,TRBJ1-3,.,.,CASSFPIGTPGNTIYF,TGTGCCAGCAGTTTCCCGATCGGGACACCCGGAAACACCATATATTTT
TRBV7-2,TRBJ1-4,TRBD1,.,CASGTGGNEKLFF,TGTGCCAGTGGGACAGGGGGAAATGAAAAACTGTTTTTT
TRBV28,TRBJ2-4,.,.,CASSFFAGLAKNIQYF,TGTGCCAGCAGTTTCTTTGCGGGTTTAGCCAAAAACATTCAGTACTTC
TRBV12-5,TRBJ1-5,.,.,CATNRGGDQPQHF,TGTGCCACCAACCGGGGGGGTGATCAGCCCCAGCATTTT
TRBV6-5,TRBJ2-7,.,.,CASSYSRENYEQYF,TGTGCCAGCAGTTACTCGAGAGAGAATTACGAGCAGTACTTC
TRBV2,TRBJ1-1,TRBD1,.,CASTRDRDTEAFF,TGTGCCAGCACGCGGGACAGGGACACTGAAGCTTTCTTT
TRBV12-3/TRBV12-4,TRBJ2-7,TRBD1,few,CASSPRPGQGQYF,TGTGCCAGCAGTCCTAGGCCGGGACAGGGACAGTACTTC
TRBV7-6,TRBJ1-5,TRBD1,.,CASSLFSDRGNQPQHF,TGTGCCAGCAGCTTATTCTCGGACAGGGGAAATCAGCCCCAGCATTTT
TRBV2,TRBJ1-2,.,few,CASSEARDRRSYTF,TGTGCCAGCAGTGAAGCGCGGGACCGCCGTAGCTACACCTTC
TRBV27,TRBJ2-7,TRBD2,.,CASSFLAGRGDEQYF,TGTGCCAGCAGTTTTCTAGCGGGGAGGGGGGACGAGCAGTACTTC
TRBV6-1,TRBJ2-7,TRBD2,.,CASSEFTSGGETYEQYF,TGTGCCAGCAGTGAATTTACTAGCGGGGGGGAAACCTACGAGCAGTACTTC
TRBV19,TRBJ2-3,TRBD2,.,CASSPRKTSGGAKIAQYF,TGTGCCAGTAGTCCCCGTAAGACTAGCGGGGGGGCAAAGATCGCGCAGTATTTT
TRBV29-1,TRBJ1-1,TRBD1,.,CSVRTGPNTEAFF,TGCAGCGTCCGGACAGGGCCGAACACTGAAGCTTTCTTT
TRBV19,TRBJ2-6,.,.,CASSIDGWFSSGANVLTF,TGTGCCAGTAGTATAGATGGTTGGTTTAGCTCTGGGGCCAACGTCCTGACTTTC
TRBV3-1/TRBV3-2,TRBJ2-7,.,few,CASSQKAATGEQYF,TGTGCCAGCAGCCAAAAAGCGGCCACCGGTGAGCAGTACTTC
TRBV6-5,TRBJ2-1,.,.,CASSPVGPLNNEQFF,TGTGCCAGCAGCCCAGTTGGGCCCTTAAACAATGAGCAGTTCTTC
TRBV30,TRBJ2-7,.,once,CAWGAGQGQTYEQYF,TGTGCCTGGGGGGCCGGCCAGGGGCAAACCTACGAGCAGTACTTC
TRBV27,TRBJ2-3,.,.,CASSLRRGTDTQYF,TGTGCCAGCAGTTTACGGAGGGGCACAGATACGCAGTATTTT
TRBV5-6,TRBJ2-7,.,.,CASSRTHIRGSSYEQYF,TGTGCCAGCAGCCGAACCCACATAAGGGGGTCGAGTTACGAGCAGTACTTC
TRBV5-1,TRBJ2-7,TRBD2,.,CASSLVAGVNEQYF,TGCGCCAGCAGCTTGGTAGCGGGAGTAAACGAGCAGTACTTC
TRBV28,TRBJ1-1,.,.,CASSLAGYEAFF,TGTGCCAGCAGTTTAGCAGGGTATGAAGCTTTCTTT
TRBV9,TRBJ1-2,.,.,CASSASTSPSYGYTF,TGTGCCAGCAGCGCCTCGACAAGCCCTTCCTATGGCTACACCTTC
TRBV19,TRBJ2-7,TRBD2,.,CASRNGAGVNYEQYF,TGTGCCAGTAGAAACGGAGCGGGAGTCAACTACGAGCAGTACTTC
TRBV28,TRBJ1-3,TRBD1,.,CASSLNVQGADTIYF,TGTGCCAGCAGTTTAAATGTCCAGGGGGCGGACACCATATATTTT
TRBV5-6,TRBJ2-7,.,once,CASSLASEQYF,TGTGCCAGCAGCTTGGCGTCCGAGCAGTACTTC
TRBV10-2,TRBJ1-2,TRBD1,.,CASSEGGGEWDGYTF,TGCGCCAGCAGTGAAGGAGGGGGCGAATGGGATGGCTACACCTTC
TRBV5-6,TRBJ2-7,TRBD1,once,CASSPGGTGNLEQYF,TGTGCCAGCAGCCCTGGAGGGACAGGGAACCTCGAGCAGTACTTC
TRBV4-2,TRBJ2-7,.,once,CASSQDRGDEQYF,TGTGCCAGCAGCCAAGACAGGGGAGACGAGCAGTACTTC
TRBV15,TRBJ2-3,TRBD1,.,CATSRDPGTGGTDTQYF,TGTGCCACCAGCAGAGATCCTGGGACAGGGGGGACAGATACGCAGTATTTT
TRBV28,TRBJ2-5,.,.,CASSSHMYQETQYF,TGTGCCAGCAGTTCTCACATGTACCAAGAGACCCAGTACTTC
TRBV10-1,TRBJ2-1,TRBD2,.,CASSEGVAGGREQFF,TGCGCCAGCAGTGAAGGAGTAGCGGGAGGGAGAGAGCAGTTCTTC
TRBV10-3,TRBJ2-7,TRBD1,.,CATWKGGSGTGDEQYF,TGTGCCACCTGGAAGGGGGGTTCCGGGACAGGGGACGAGCAGTACTTC
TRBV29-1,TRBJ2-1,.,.,CSVVGLSYNEQFF,TGCAGCGTTGTAGGACTGTCATACAATGAGCAGTTCTTC
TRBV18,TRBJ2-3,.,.,CASSPPGRAGDTQYF,TGTGCCAGCTCACCACCAGGGCGTGCGGGAGATACGCAGTATTTT
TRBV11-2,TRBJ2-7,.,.,CASSSRPGVDSDSYEQYF,TGTGCCAGCAGCTCGCGTCCGGGGGTTGACAGTGACTCCTACGAGCAGTACTTC
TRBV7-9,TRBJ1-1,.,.,CASSVGHLKGGTEAFF,TGTGCCAGCAGCGTAGGTCATCTCAAGGGAGGCACTGAAGCTTTCTTT
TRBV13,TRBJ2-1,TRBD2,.,CASSSRLADPLGREQFF,TGTGCCAGCAGCTCTCGACTAGCGGACCCCCTCGGCAGAGAGCAGTTCTTC
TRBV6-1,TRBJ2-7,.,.,CASSEGIGGGGPYEQYF,TGTGCCAGCAGTGAAGGGATTGGGGGAGGCGGTCCCTACGAGCAGTACTTC
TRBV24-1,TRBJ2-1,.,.,CATSDWRVGNEQFF,TGTGCCACCAGTGATTGGAGAGTCGGCAATGAGCAGTTCTTC
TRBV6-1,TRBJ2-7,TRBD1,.,CASSESNRGQGVYEQYF,TGTGCCAGCAGTGAAAGTAATAGGGGACAGGGTGTGTACGAGCAGTACTTC
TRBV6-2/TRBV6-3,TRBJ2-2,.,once,CASSFWPTGELFF,TGTGCCAGCAGTTTTTGGCCCACCGGGGAGCTGTTTTTT
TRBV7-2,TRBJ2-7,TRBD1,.,CASSLGQRLYEQYF,TGTGCCAGCAGCTTGGGACAGAGACTCTACGAGCAGTACTTC
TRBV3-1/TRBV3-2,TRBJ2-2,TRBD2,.,CASSPGGWTGELFF,TGTGCCAGCAGCCCCGGGGGGTGGACCGGGGAGCTGTTTTTT
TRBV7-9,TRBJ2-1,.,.,CASSPTYNEQFF,TGTGCCAGCAGCCCCACCTACAATGAGCAGTTCTTC
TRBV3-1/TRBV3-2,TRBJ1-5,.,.,CASSHNSNQPQHF,TGTGCCAGCAGCCACAACAGTAATCAGCCCCAGCATTTT
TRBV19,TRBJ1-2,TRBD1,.,CASSGQGAGYTF,TGTGCCAGTAGTGGCCAGGGGGCTGGCTACACCTTC